This T cell receptor beta chain was retrieved from a study of neurological immune-mediated disorders. Study-wide results and limits: Because no CDR3 amino acid sequences were shared across subjects by expanded clones, private repertoires were suggested in all groups.

Time point specified: longitudinal time-point 3. CDR1 is SGHNT, CDR2 YYREEE, per germline (reference sequence). This CDR3 is 13 amino acids long. Between the trimmed V and J ends, which lost 4 bases and 2 bases, there was a span of 4 bases. TCRdb itself ran the 5' RACE reads through MiXCR, one entry per CDR3 protein. This sample has under 130,000 distinct CDR3 sequences, with 10% to 14% found just once. This clonotype was seen ten or more times. Its specificity is unknown. V gene TRBV5-4 combines with J gene TRBJ2-6, with D hard to call. This TCR was recovered from a female donor with HTLV-1-associated myelopathy (HAM/TSP). The sequencing input was PBMCs. The chain's CDR3 is CASSQAGANVLTF. CDR3 nucleotide sequence: TGTGCCAGCAGCCAGGCTGGGGCCAACGTCCTGACTTTC. Variable domain in full (rest from reference TRBV5-4 and TRBJ2-6): ETGVTQSPTHLIKTRGQQVTLRCSSQSGHNTVSWYQQALGQGPQFIFQYYREEENGRGNFPPRFSGLQFPNYSSELNVNALELDDSALYLCASSQAGANVLTFGAGSRLTVL.